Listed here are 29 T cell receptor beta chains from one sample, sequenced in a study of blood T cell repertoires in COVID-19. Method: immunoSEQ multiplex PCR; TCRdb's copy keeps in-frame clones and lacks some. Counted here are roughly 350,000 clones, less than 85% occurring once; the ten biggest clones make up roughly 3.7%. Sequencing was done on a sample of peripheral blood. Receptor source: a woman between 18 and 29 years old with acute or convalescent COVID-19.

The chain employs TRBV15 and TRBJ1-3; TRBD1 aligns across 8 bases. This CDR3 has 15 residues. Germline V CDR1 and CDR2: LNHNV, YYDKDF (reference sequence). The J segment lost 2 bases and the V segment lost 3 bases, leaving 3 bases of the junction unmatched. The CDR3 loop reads CATSRDRDAGNTIYF. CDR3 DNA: TGTGCCACCAGCAGGGACAGGGACGCTGGAAACACCATATATTTT.

CDR3 protein: CASSLGGERSSGTEAFF. The CDR3, as DNA: TGTGCCAGCAGCTTAGGGGGCGAACGGTCTTCGGGCACTGAAGCTTTCTTT. The gene calls are TRBV7-8 and TRBJ1-1; a weak D match, TRBD1 (5 bases). The germline V and J ends were trimmed by 1 base and 4 bases, with 19 bases remaining between them. The CDR3 is 17 residues long. The germline gives CDR1 SGHVS, CDR2 FQNEAQ. The variable domain in full, completed from reference TRBV7-8 and TRBJ1-1, reads GAGVSQSPRYKVAKRGQDVALRCDPISGHVSLFWYQQALGQGPEFLTYFQNEAQLDKSGLPSDRFFAERPEGSVSTLKIQRTQQEDSAVYLCASSLGGERSSGTEAFFGQGTRLTVV.

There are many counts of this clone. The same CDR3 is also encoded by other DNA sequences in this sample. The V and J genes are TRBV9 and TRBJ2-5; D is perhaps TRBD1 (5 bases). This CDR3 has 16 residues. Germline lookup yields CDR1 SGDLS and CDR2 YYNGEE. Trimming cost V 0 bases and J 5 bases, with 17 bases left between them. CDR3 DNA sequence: TGTGCCAGCAGCGTAGCTTCCAGGGAAGTTGGGGAGACCCAGTACTTC. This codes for CASSVASREVGETQYF.

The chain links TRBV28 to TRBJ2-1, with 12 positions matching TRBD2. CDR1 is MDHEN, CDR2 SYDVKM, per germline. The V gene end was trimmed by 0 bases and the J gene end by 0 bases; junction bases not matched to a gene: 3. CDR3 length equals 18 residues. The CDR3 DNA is TGTGCCAGCAGTTTATGGGCTAGCGGGAGGGTCTCCTACAATGAGCAGTTCTTC. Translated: CASSLWASGRVSYNEQFF.

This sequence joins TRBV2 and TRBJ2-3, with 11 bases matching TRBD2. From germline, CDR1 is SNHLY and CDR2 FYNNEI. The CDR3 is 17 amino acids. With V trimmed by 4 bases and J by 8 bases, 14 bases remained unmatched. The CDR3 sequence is CASSASLAGVRMGTQYF. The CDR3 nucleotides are TGTGCCAGCAGTGCTTCACTAGCGGGAGTGCGGATGGGTACGCAGTATTTT.

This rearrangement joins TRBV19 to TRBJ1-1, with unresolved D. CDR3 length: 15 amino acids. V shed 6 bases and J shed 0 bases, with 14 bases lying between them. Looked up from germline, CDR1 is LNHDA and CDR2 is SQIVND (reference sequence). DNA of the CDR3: TGTGCCAGTAGCATAATGGGTGGAGTGAACACTGAAGCTTTCTTT. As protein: CASSIMGGVNTEAFF.

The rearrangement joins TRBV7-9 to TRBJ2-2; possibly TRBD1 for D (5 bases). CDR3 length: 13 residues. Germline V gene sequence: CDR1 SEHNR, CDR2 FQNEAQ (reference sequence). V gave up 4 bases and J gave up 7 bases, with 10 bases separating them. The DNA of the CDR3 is TGTGCCAGCAGCTCTAGGGGTGGCGGGGAGCTGTTTTTT. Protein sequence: CASSSRGGGELFF.

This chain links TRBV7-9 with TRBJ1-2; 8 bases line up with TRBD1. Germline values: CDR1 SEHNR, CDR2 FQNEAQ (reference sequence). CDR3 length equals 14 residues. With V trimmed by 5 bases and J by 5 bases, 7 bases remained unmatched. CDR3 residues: CASSDLRTGYGYTF. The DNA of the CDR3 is TGTGCCAGCAGCGACCTCCGGACAGGGTATGGCTACACCTTC.

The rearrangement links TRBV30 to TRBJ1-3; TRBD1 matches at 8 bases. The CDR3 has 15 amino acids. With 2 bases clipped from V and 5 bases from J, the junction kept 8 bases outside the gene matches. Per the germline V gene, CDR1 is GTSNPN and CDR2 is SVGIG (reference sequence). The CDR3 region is CAWSRDRNIRNTIYF. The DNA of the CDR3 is TGTGCCTGGAGTAGGGACAGGAATATACGAAACACCATATATTTT.

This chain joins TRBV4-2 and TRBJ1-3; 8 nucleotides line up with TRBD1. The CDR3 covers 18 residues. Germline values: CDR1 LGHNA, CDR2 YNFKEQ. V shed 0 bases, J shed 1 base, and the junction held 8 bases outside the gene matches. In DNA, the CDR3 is TGTGCCAGCAGCCAAGATGGCCCAGGGGGCTATTCTGGAAACACCATATATTTT. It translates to CASSQDGPGGYSGNTIYF.

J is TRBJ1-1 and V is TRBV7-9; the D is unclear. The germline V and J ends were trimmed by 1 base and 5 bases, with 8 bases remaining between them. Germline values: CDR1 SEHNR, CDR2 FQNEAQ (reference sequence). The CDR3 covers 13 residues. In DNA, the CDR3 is TGTGCCAGCAGCTTAGAGGTCAGGACTGAAGCTTTCTTT. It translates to CASSLEVRTEAFF.

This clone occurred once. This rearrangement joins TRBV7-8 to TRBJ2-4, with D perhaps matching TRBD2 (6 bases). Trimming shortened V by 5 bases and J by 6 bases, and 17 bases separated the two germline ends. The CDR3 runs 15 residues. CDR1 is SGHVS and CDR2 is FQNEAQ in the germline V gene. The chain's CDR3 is CASSKERGMGNIQYF. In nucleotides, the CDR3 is TGTGCCAGCAGCAAAGAGCGCGGGATGGGAAACATTCAGTACTTC.

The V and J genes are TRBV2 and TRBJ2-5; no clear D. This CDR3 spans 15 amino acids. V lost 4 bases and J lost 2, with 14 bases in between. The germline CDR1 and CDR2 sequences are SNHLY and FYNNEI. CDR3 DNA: TGTGCCAGCAGTGTGGTTCAAACTCTACAAGAGACCCAGTACTTC. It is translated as CASSVVQTLQETQYF.

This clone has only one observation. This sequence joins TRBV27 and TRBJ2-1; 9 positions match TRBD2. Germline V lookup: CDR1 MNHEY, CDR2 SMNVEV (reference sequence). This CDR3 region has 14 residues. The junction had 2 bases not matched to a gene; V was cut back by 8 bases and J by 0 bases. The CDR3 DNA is TGTGCCAGCCGTAGCGGGAGCTCCTACAATGAGCAGTTCTTC. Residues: CASRSGSSYNEQFF.

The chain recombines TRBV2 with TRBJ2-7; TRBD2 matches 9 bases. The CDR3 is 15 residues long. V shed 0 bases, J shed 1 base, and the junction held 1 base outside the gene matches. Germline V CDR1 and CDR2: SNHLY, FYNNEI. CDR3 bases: TGTGCCAGCAGTGAAGCGCGGGGGGGGTCCTACGAGCAGTACTTC. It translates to CASSEARGGSYEQYF.

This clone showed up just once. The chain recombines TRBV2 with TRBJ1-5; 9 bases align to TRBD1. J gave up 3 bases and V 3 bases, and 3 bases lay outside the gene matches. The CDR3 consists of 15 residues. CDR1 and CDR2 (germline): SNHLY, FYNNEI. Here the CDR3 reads CASSDRTGDNQPQHF. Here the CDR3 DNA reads TGTGCCAGCAGTGATCGGACAGGGGACAATCAGCCCCAGCATTTT.

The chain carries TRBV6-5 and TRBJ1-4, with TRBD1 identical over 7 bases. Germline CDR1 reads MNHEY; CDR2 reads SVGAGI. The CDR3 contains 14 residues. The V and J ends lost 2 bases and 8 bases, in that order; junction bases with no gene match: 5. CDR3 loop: CASSYEGAGEKLFF. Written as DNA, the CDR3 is TGTGCCAGCAGTTACGAGGGGGCGGGCGAAAAACTGTTTTTT.

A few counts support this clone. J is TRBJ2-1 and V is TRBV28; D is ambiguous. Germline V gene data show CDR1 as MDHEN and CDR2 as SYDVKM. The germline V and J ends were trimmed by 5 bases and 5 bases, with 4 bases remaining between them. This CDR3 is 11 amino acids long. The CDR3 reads CASSLNNEQFF. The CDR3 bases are TGTGCCAGCAGTCTTAACAATGAGCAGTTCTTC.

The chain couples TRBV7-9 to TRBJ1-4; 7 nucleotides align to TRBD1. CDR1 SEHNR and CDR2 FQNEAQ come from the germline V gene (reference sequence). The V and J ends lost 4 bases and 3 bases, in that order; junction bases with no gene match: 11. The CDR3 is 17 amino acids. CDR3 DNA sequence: TGTGCCAGCAGCTCTTCACGGGACAGTTGGCCTAATGAAAAACTGTTTTTT. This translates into CASSSSRDSWPNEKLFF.

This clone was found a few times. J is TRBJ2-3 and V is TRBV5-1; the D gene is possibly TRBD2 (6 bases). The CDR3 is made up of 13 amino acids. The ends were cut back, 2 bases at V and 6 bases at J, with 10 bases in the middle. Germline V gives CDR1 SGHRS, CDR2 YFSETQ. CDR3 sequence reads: CASSFWGRDTQYF. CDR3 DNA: TGCGCCAGCAGCTTTTGGGGGAGGGATACGCAGTATTTT.

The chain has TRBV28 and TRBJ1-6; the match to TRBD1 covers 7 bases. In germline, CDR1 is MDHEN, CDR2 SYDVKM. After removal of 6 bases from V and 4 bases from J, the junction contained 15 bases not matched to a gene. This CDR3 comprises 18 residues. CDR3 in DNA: TGTGCCAGCAGACCATCGTTCGTACTCAGGGGGTATAATTCACCCCTCCACTTT. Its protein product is CASRPSFVLRGYNSPLHF.

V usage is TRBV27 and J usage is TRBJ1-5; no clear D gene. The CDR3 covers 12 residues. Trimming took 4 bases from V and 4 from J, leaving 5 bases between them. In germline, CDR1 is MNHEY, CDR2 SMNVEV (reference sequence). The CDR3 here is CASSSRNQPQHF. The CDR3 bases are TGTGCCAGCAGTTCCCGGAATCAGCCCCAGCATTTT.

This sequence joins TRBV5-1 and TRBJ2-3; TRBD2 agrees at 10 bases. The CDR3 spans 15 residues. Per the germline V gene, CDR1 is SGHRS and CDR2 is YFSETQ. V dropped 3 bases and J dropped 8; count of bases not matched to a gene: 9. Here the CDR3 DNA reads TGCGCCAGCAGCTCGGGTGTGCTAGCGGGAGTTACGCAGTATTTT. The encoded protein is CASSSGVLAGVTQYF.

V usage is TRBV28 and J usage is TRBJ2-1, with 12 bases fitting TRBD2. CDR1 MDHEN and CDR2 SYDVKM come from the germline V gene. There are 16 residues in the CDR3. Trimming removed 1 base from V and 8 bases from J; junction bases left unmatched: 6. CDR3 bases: TGTGCCAGCAGTTTATATGGACTAGCGGGAATCTATGAGCAGTTCTTC. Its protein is CASSLYGLAGIYEQFF.

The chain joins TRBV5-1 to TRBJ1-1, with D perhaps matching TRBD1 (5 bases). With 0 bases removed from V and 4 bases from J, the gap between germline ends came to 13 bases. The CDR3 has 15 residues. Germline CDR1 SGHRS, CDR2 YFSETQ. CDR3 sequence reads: CASSLAGGFGTEAFF. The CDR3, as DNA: TGCGCCAGCAGCTTGGCCGGGGGATTTGGCACTGAAGCTTTCTTT.

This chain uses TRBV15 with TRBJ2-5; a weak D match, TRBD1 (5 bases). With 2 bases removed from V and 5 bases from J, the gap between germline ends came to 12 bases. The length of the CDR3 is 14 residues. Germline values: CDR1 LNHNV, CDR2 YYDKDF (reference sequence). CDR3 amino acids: CATSRTRAWETQYF. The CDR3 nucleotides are TGTGCCACCAGCAGAACCAGGGCGTGGGAGACCCAGTACTTC.

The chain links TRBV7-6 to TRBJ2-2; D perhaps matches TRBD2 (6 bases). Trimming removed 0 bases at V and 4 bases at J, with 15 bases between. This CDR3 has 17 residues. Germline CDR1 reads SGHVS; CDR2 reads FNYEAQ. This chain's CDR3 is CASSLAPGEGGTGELFF. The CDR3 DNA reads TGTGCCAGCAGCTTAGCGCCGGGGGAAGGAGGCACCGGGGAGCTGTTTTTT.

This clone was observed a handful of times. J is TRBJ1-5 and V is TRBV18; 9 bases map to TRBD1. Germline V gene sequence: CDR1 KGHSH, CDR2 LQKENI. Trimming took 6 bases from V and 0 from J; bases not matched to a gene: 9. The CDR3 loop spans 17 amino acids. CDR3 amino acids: CASSRDRDSYSNQPQHF. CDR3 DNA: TGTGCCAGCTCTCGGGACAGGGATTCTTATAGCAATCAGCCCCAGCATTTT.

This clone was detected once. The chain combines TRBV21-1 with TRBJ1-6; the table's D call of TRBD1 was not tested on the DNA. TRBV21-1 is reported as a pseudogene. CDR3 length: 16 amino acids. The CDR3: CASLEGEGAYNSPLHF. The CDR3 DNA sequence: TGTGCCAGCCTAGAGGGGGAAGGGGCTTATAATTCACCCCTCCACTTT.